These T cell receptor beta chains were read from a single sample in a study of neurological immune-mediated disorders. Each CDR3 protein gets one entry after TCRdb re-called the 5' RACE reads with MiXCR. The sample holds 55,000 to 70,000 distinct CDR3 sequences, over 9.5% seen once. Material: PBMCs. These receptors all come from a man in his sixties in good health. The CDR3 runs from the conserved cysteine through the conserved F or W. The order of the fields is J gene, clone size, V gene, D gene, CDR3 DNA, CDR3 protein. D genes are given only for firm matches. Clone size is shown for a subset of rows, as once, few, many or a class of expanded clone.

>TRBJ2-2|.|TRBV5-1|TRBD2
TGCGCCAGCAGCTTGACAGCGGGGCACAACACAGGGGAGCTGTTTTTT
CASSLTAGHNTGELFF
>TRBJ1-2|many|TRBV6-6|TRBD1
TGTGCCAGCAGTTCCTGGGACAGGGAAGGCTATGGCTACACCTTC
CASSSWDREGYGYTF
>TRBJ1-4|few|TRBV7-2|.
TGTGCCAGCAGCAAAGGGGGATCAACTAATGAAAAACTGTTTTTT
CASSKGGSTNEKLFF
>TRBJ2-7|many|TRBV21-1|.
TGTGCCAGCTGTGGGAGGGACGGGGCCTACGAGCAGTACTTC
CASCGRDGAYEQYF
>TRBJ2-1|many|TRBV20-1|TRBD2
TGCAGTGCTAGAGGGGAGGGACTAGCGGCATACAATGAGCAGTTCTTC
CSARGEGLAAYNEQFF
>TRBJ2-7|many|TRBV3-2|.
TGTGCCAGCAACAATCAGGGGGTGGCCCGGTACGAGCAGTACTTC
CASNNQGVARYEQYF
>TRBJ2-2|many|TRBV15|TRBD1
TGTGCCACCAGCCGGGACAGGGGGAACGTAAGGGCCGGGGAGCTGTTTTTT
CATSRDRGNVRAGELFF
>TRBJ1-2|many|TRBV7-9|.
TGTGCCAGCAGCCCGGGGGGACGGAACTATGGCTACACCTTC
CASSPGGRNYGYTF
>TRBJ2-1|many|TRBV7-9|.
TGTGCCAGCAGCCCTACAGGCAATGAGCAGTTCTTC
CASSPTGNEQFF
>TRBJ1-3|.|TRBV28|TRBD1
TGTGCCAGCAGGACAGGGGCTGGAAACACCATATATTTT
CASRTGAGNTIYF
>TRBJ2-1|many|TRBV11-2|.
TGTGCCAGCAGCTTACATGGACAGGAGGGGTACAATGAGCAGTTCTTC
CASSLHGQEGYNEQFF
>TRBJ2-7|many|TRBV7-8|TRBD1
TGTGCCAGCAGCGCACCTTACAGGGGAACCTACGAGCAGTACTTC
CASSAPYRGTYEQYF
>TRBJ1-5|many|TRBV12-3/TRBV12-4|.
TGTGCCAGCAGCCGGATGAACGTTGGGCAGCCCCAGCATTTT
CASSRMNVGQPQHF
>TRBJ2-7|many|TRBV7-8|.
TGTGCCAGCAGCTTAGGTACGAATTCCTACGAGCAGTACTTC
CASSLGTNSYEQYF
>TRBJ1-5|many|TRBV28|.
TGTGCCAGTCAGGGCCCTCGCAATCAGCCCCAGCATTTT
CASQGPRNQPQHF
>TRBJ2-3|many|TRBV7-3|TRBD2
TGTGCCAGCAGCTTAACTAGCGGGGGGGCAGATACGCAGTATTTT
CASSLTSGGADTQYF